This TCR beta chain originates from a study of identical twins (dated by TCRdb to the mid-2010s). For the wider study: The study deep-sequenced TCR alpha and beta repertoires from monozygotic twins, unrelated adults of various ages and cord blood to test whether fetal clonotypes persist. Replicate twin experiments were performed at different times using different library preparation protocols to rule out contamination.

The germline V gene yields SGDLS for CDR1 and YYNGEE for CDR2. The CDR3 sequence holds 13 residues, the cysteine and phenylalanine included. The kept DNA is CDR3 alone, 39 bases in frame from the first base. Trimming at the junction amounts to 0 bases on V and 3 bases on J, and the germline ends lie 7 bases apart. The library was built by means of 5' RACE. TCRdb shows the sequencer as Illumina HiSeq 2000. A universal primer binding site was introduced by template switching, and a unique molecular identifier was present in the final cDNA, enabling accurate counting of TCR cDNA molecules. First-strand cDNA for TCR alpha and beta chains was synthesized from specific primers in the conserved constant-segment region. To control for contamination, every cDNA library carried two barcodes: a SMART-Mk sample barcode plus Illumina barcodes. TruSeq adapter sequences, together with Illumina sample barcodes, were added in two successive PCR steps. The Illumina HiSeq platform was used with custom primers to sequence TCR alpha and beta cDNA libraries. Concerning the study's data processing: Unique molecular identifiers were extracted from raw reads with MiGEC, and CDR3 positions were determined with MiXCR. For each individual, recombination models were inferred using an EM algorithm with the repgenHMM and IGoR tools. Shared clonotypes were analyzed with the tcR package in R, and sharing was normalized by the product of cloneset sizes. To study raw recombination without the effects of thymic and clonal selection, out-of-frame nonproductive sequences were analyzed. The public reads were run again by TCRdb, first through fastp at Q25 and then through MiXCR, and only productive beta chains were kept. Rows are unified per CDR3 protein, each entry keeping the most common DNA and genes. The V and J calls were not made by the authors but by TCRdb's processing. This sample comprises 700,000 or so distinct CDR3 sequences, 21% of them detected only once. Approximately 4.3% of the sample belongs to the ten largest clones.

The full study reports these points: Compared with coincidental sharing between unrelated individuals, out-of-frame TCR alpha sequences shared between twins showed an excess of sequences with low generation probability. In monozygotic twins, out-of-frame TCR alpha sharing was systematically underestimated by recombination models, although the models agreed with sharing between unrelated individuals. In beta out-of-frame sequences, excess twin sharing was weaker, because having fewer shared sequences lowered the signal-to-noise ratio. Abundant cord blood beta clonotypes carried fewer insertions; young adult naive repertoires showed a weaker similar trend, while memory repertoires showed none. Because the same donors could not be followed over many years, conclusions were based on cross-sectional statistical analysis. Invariant T cells such as MAIT and iNKT could partly confound zero-insertion analyses, although diverse VJ usage argued against such confounding for most clonotypes.

Only healthy Caucasian donors were included. Three pairs of female monozygotic twins, all aged 18 to 29 years, were included in the twin cohort. The RNA used for TCR libraries was isolated from peripheral blood mononuclear cells. This clonotype was counted many times. Its antigen target is currently unknown. The input lacks base qualities; no much larger clone sits a single base away. This same sample was also part of a study on T cells expressing NK-cell markers. Reported in the second study: TCR beta-chain repertoires were profiled in sorted CD3+CD56+NKG2C+, CD3+CD56+NKG2C- and CD3+CD56-NKG2C+ T-cell subsets from about 8 donors. Among the eight sequenced donors, seven were HCMV-seropositive and one was HCMV-seronegative. In several experiments an anti-gammadeltaTCR antibody was added to restrict sorting to alphabetaTCR-expressing T cells. In six donors, the dominant CD3+CD56+NKG2C+ clonotypes were among the top 10 CD8+ clonotypes and accounted for roughly 1.0-7.5% of CD8+ T cells. Those dominant clonotypes were again the most abundant among CD3+CD56-NKG2C+ cells in four donors, at 28.3-60.1%. It remained unclear whether the expanded NKG2C-expressing T cell clones were specific for HCMV antigens. Randomly selected healthy volunteers, three men and five women, were used as the eight sequenced donors. A commercial ELISA kit detecting HCMV-specific IgG in serum was used to determine HCMV serostatus. For several donors, bulk peripheral blood T-cell repertoires were also sequenced from unsorted PBMC. MIGEC handled demultiplexing of the reads and grouping by UMI, while MiTCR was used to assemble and quantify clonotypes. To exclude erroneous sequences, any TCR cDNA sequence not supported by at least two reads was discarded. The tcR package was used for downstream repertoire analysis, and clonotypes were matched between fractions using CDR3 nucleotide sequence together with V segment. Antigen specificity was annotated against VDJdb with VDJmatch, allowing one amino acid substitution in CDR3.

The clonotype originates from a woman under 30 in good health. The V and J segments used are TRBV9 and TRBJ2-7, with no reliable assignment of the D segment. The sample taken for sequencing was PBMCs. The DNA sequence is as follows: TGTGCCAGCAGCGTAGAATCGGGCTACGAGCAGTACTTC. This is translated as CASSVESGYEQYF.